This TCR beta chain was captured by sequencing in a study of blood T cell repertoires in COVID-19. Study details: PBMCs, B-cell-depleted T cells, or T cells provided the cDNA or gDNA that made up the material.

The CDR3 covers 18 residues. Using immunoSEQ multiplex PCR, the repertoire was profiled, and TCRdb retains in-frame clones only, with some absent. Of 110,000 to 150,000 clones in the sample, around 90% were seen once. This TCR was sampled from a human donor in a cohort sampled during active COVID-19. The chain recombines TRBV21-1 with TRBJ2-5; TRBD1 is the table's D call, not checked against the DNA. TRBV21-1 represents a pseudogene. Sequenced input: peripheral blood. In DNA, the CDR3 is TGTGCCAGCAGCAAAGCGCGAGGGGGCGACAGGGCCCCGGAGACCCAGTACTTC. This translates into CASSKARGGDRAPETQYF.